Listed below are T cell receptor beta chains from one sample, sequenced in a study of lymphopenia after photon versus proton radiotherapy. The table came from immunoSEQ multiplex PCR; TCRdb's copy has only in-frame clones and leaves some out. The table shows 25,000 to 35,000 clones, with over 85% occurring only once. The sequencing used peripheral blood, collected from a patient treated with photon-based radiotherapy. These receptors all stem from a woman aged 50 to 65 with cholangiocarcinoma. The CDR3 runs from the conserved cysteine through the conserved F or W. A D gene is named only where the DNA matches it firmly. Where a row states a size, it is once, few, many or the class of an expanded clone; other rows omit it.

d_gene: -; abundance: -; j_gene: TRBJ1-2; v_gene: TRBV30; CDR3aa: CAWSGQGIGGYTF; CDR3nt: TGTGCCTGGAGTGGGCAGGGGATAGGCGGCTACACCTTC
d_gene: -; abundance: -; j_gene: TRBJ1-2; v_gene: TRBV4-3; CDR3aa: CASSRGSLLDYGYTF; CDR3nt: TGCGCCAGCAGCCGGGGTAGCCTGCTTGACTATGGCTACACCTTC
d_gene: -; abundance: -; j_gene: TRBJ2-2; v_gene: TRBV6-5; CDR3aa: CASSPADTYTGELFF; CDR3nt: TGTGCCAGCAGCCCCGCGGACACCTACACCGGGGAGCTGTTTTTT
d_gene: TRBD1; abundance: -; j_gene: TRBJ2-7; v_gene: TRBV11-2; CDR3aa: CASSPLGGTGSYEQYF; CDR3nt: TGTGCCAGCAGCCCCCTGGGGGGGACAGGGTCCTACGAGCAGTACTTC
d_gene: -; abundance: -; j_gene: TRBJ2-1; v_gene: TRBV18; CDR3aa: CASSRAEVGNEQFF; CDR3nt: TGTGCCAGCTCACGGGCAGAGGTGGGCAATGAGCAGTTCTTC
d_gene: -; abundance: -; j_gene: TRBJ2-1; v_gene: TRBV7-2; CDR3aa: CASRLGVNEQFF; CDR3nt: TGTGCCAGCAGACTAGGGGTTAATGAGCAGTTCTTC
d_gene: -; abundance: -; j_gene: TRBJ2-1; v_gene: TRBV6-5; CDR3aa: CASRTGGGYNEQFF; CDR3nt: TGTGCCAGTCGCACAGGGGGAGGGTACAATGAGCAGTTCTTC
d_gene: -; abundance: -; j_gene: TRBJ1-5; v_gene: TRBV19; CDR3aa: CASTSVDQPQHF; CDR3nt: TGTGCCAGCACGAGTGTGGATCAGCCCCAGCATTTT
d_gene: -; abundance: -; j_gene: TRBJ1-2; v_gene: TRBV7-8; CDR3aa: CASSLKEGRTATTFNYGYTF; CDR3nt: TGTGCCAGCAGCTTAAAAGAGGGGAGGACAGCCACAACCTTCAACTATGGCTACACCTTC
d_gene: -; abundance: -; j_gene: TRBJ1-1; v_gene: TRBV11-3; CDR3aa: CASSYREETEAFF; CDR3nt: TGTGCCAGCAGCTACAGGGAGGAGACTGAAGCTTTCTTT
d_gene: -; abundance: -; j_gene: TRBJ2-3; v_gene: TRBV7-2; CDR3aa: CASSLPGRVDTQYF; CDR3nt: TGTGCCAGCAGCCTGCCTGGTCGCGTAGATACGCAGTATTTT
d_gene: TRBD1; abundance: -; j_gene: TRBJ1-2; v_gene: TRBV7-9; CDR3aa: CASSLARGRGYGYTF; CDR3nt: TGTGCCAGCAGCTTAGCAAGGGGGCGCGGCTATGGCTACACCTTC
d_gene: -; abundance: -; j_gene: TRBJ2-3; v_gene: TRBV6-5; CDR3aa: CASSYGGITDTQYF; CDR3nt: TGTGCCAGCAGTTACGGAGGAATCACAGATACGCAGTATTTT
d_gene: -; abundance: -; j_gene: TRBJ1-1; v_gene: TRBV7-2; CDR3aa: CASSFSGRGRGPPEAFF; CDR3nt: TGTGCCAGCAGCTTCTCAGGTAGGGGCAGGGGACCCCCTGAAGCTTTCTTT
d_gene: -; abundance: once; j_gene: TRBJ1-1; v_gene: TRBV11-3; CDR3aa: CASSLGVAAGNTEAFF; CDR3nt: TGTGCCAGCAGCTTAGGCGTGGCAGCTGGAAACACTGAAGCTTTCTTT
d_gene: TRBD1; abundance: -; j_gene: TRBJ1-1; v_gene: TRBV19; CDR3aa: CATSITGVGTEAFF; CDR3nt: TGTGCCACCTCAATAACAGGGGTAGGCACTGAAGCTTTCTTT
d_gene: -; abundance: few; j_gene: TRBJ1-1; v_gene: TRBV16; CDR3aa: CASSQSWARNTEAFF; CDR3nt: TGTGCCAGCAGCCAATCATGGGCCCGGAACACTGAAGCTTTCTTT